This T cell receptor (beta chain) appears in the sequencing data of a study of cytomegalovirus exposure and HLA in healthy donors. This CDR3 comprises 16 residues. The germline gives CDR1 LNHDA, CDR2 SQIVND (reference sequence). Trimming removed 6 bases at V and 1 base at J, with 18 bases between. Details on this clone: Its antigen is not identified.

General study findings and limits: Judged likely to be a sequencing artifact was a cluster of highly shared sequence variants. Per a prior analysis, the majority of TCR beta V segments were productive roughly 87% or roughly 30% of the time.

The PCR ran on 60 Vbeta and 13 Jbeta primers. Produced via immunoSEQ multiplex PCR; TCRdb's table is partial and in-frame only. The data show around 140,000 clones, with nearly 80% seen just once and around 0.99% held by the top ten. The rearrangement uses TRBV19 and TRBJ1-1; TRBD1 might be the D (6 bases). Sequenced input: PBMCs. The source is a male donor in good health and CMV-seronegative. Here the CDR3 reads CASRDRAGASNTEAFF. The CDR3 nucleotides are TGTGCCAGTAGAGATCGAGCGGGGGCGTCGAACACTGAAGCTTTCTTT.